One sample yielded the 27 T cell receptor beta chains listed below, sequenced in a study of OX40 agonist ivuxolimab in advanced cancers. Assay used: immunoSEQ multiplex PCR; TCRdb lists only in-frame clones, some missing. Of around 150,000 clones in the sample, approximately 94% are singletons; the top ten hold around 0.33%. The source material was CD4+ or CD8+ T cells sorted from blood, sampled in a trial of the OX40 agonist ivuxolimab. All receptors come from an adult with an advanced solid tumor such as melanoma, head and neck, liver or kidney cancer.

The chain uses TRBV6-1 and TRBJ1-2; the match to TRBD1 covers 7 bases. This CDR3 spans 14 amino acids. Germline loops: CDR1 MNHNS, CDR2 SASEGT. The trim removed 6 bases at V and 4 bases at J, leaving 8 bases unmatched. CDR3 sequence reads: CASRTGPTGYGYTF. CDR3 nucleotides: TGTGCCAGCAGGACAGGGCCCACAGGCTATGGCTACACCTTC.

This chain connects TRBV12-5 to TRBJ2-1, with 7 bases that match TRBD2. This CDR3 has 18 residues. Germline lookup yields CDR1 LGHNT and CDR2 FRNRAP. Losses at the gene ends were 1 base for V and 7 bases for J; bases not matched to a gene: 16. The CDR3 DNA sequence: TGTGCTAGTGGTTTGGCCCCCTATCCAGCGGGACTGGGGAATGAGCAGTTCTTC. Amino acid sequence: CASGLAPYPAGLGNEQFF.

J is TRBJ1-1 and V is TRBV18, with D unresolved. Deletions cut 4 bases from V and 5 bases from J, with 11 bases between. The CDR3 has 13 residues. Germline CDR1 reads KGHSH; CDR2 reads LQKENI. The CDR3 DNA is TGTGCCAGCTCACTCCGGGGAGGGACTGAAGCTTTCTTT. It specifies CASSLRGGTEAFF.

The chain combines TRBV10-3 with TRBJ2-3; D uncertain. The CDR3 spans 11 residues. Germline loops: CDR1 ENHRY, CDR2 SYGVKD. Trimming left V 7 bases short and J 4 bases short, with 6 bases between. The CDR3 region is CAIMNSDTQYF. CDR3 bases: TGTGCCATCATGAACTCAGATACGCAGTATTTT.

CDR3 residues: CASGGGTQNTEAFF. The CDR3 DNA is TGTGCCAGCGGGGGGGGCACCCAGAACACTGAAGCTTTCTTT. The genes are TRBV9 and TRBJ1-1, with D perhaps matching TRBD1 (6 bases). Trimming took off 7 bases at V and 1 base at J, with 14 bases between the two ends. Germline V CDR1 and CDR2: SGDLS, YYNGEE. The CDR3 is 14 residues long. Variable domain in full (rest from reference TRBV9 and TRBJ1-1): DSGVTQTPKHLITATGQRVTLRCSPRSGDLSVYWYQQSLDQGLQFLIQYYNGEERAKGNILERFSAQQFPDLHSELNLSSLELGDSALYFCASGGGTQNTEAFFGQGTRLTVV.

The V and J genes are TRBV6-1 and TRBJ1-5; a weak D match, TRBD1 (5 bases). The CDR3 has 15 residues. The V gene's germline CDR1 is MNHNS and CDR2 SASEGT. With 4 bases removed from V and 7 bases from J, the gap between germline ends came to 17 bases. The CDR3: CASSVGSGGIQPQHF. CDR3 in DNA: TGTGCCAGCAGTGTGGGCAGCGGGGGAATCCAGCCCCAGCATTTT.

The chain joins TRBV6-5 to TRBJ2-5; 10 bases match TRBD2. CDR3 length: 15 residues. Germline CDR1 is MNHEY and CDR2 is SVGAGI. V was pared by 4 bases and J by 7 bases, with 9 bases of the junction left unmatched. CDR3 protein: CASSSLLAGGMTQYF. The DNA of the CDR3 is TGTGCCAGCAGTTCCCTGTTAGCGGGAGGAATGACCCAGTACTTC.

The chain has TRBV5-8 and TRBJ2-1; 10 bases are a match to TRBD1. The V gene end was trimmed by 2 bases and the J gene end by 6 bases; junction bases not matched to a gene: 5. CDR1 and CDR2 from the germline V gene are SGHTS and YDEGEE. The CDR3 has 15 residues. The CDR3 protein is CASSFGTGALNEQFF. CDR3 in DNA: TGTGCCAGCAGCTTTGGGACAGGGGCCCTCAATGAGCAGTTCTTC.

This chain links TRBV6-1 with TRBJ2-5; 10 bases map to TRBD2. The CDR3 spans 14 residues. CDR1 is MNHNS, CDR2 SASEGT, per germline. V trimming: 5 bases; J trimming: 4 bases; junction bases outside the gene matches: 4. CDR3 loop: CASSISGGGETQYF. CDR3 coding DNA: TGTGCCAGCAGTATCAGCGGGGGGGGAGAGACCCAGTACTTC.

The chain uses TRBV28 and TRBJ2-7; D might be TRBD1 (7 bases). V lost 4 bases and J lost 5, with 21 bases in between. The V gene's germline CDR1 is MDHEN and CDR2 SYDVKM. This CDR3 is built from 16 residues. In DNA, the CDR3 is TGTGCCAGCAGTTACTCCCTGCGGGACAGAAGCGACGAGCAGTACTTC. Amino acid sequence: CASSYSLRDRSDEQYF.

This chain joins TRBV20-1 and TRBJ2-1; D is uncertain. This CDR3 spans 11 amino acids. Germline V CDR1 and CDR2: DFQATT, SNEGSKA (reference sequence). Trimming stripped 5 bases from V and 5 bases from J, with 7 bases between. The CDR3 loop is CSADRDNEQFF. In DNA form, the CDR3 reads TGCAGTGCTGATAGAGACAATGAGCAGTTCTTC.

This CDR3 is CASSPRRGGHTQYF. The CDR3 nucleotides are TGTGCCAGCAGCCCCCGAAGGGGCGGCCATACGCAGTATTTT. V is TRBV21-1 and J is TRBJ2-3; the tabulated D call, TRBD1, remains unverified against the DNA. TRBV21-1 constitutes a pseudogene. The CDR3 totals 14 residues.

This sequence joins TRBV5-6 and TRBJ1-3; TRBD1 is a possible D gene (6 bases). This CDR3 is 17 amino acids long. Germline V gives CDR1 SGHDT, CDR2 YYEEEE. Trimming removed 4 bases at V and 4 bases at J, with 21 bases between. The CDR3 is CASSRRTRTVSGNTIYF. The CDR3 nucleotides are TGTGCCAGCAGCCGGAGGACTAGGACAGTGTCCGGAAACACCATATATTTT.

The count of this clone is one. V is TRBV7-6 and J is TRBJ1-3; 7 bases line up with TRBD1. The CDR3 contains 15 residues. Germline V gene lookup returns CDR1 SGHVS and CDR2 FNYEAQ. J gave up 7 bases and V 1 base, and 7 bases lay outside the gene matches. For the CDR3, the DNA is TGTGCCAGCAGCTTAGAACAGGGGCCGCATAACACCATATATTTT. This codes for CASSLEQGPHNTIYF. The variable domain in full, completed from reference TRBV7-6 and TRBJ1-3, reads GAGVSQSPRYKVTKRGQDVALRCDPISGHVSLYWYRQALGQGPEFLTYFNYEAQQDKSGLPNDRFSAERPEGSISTLTIQRTEQRDSAMYRCASSLEQGPHNTIYFGEGSWLTVV.

The chain combines TRBV7-9 with TRBJ2-7, with 11 bases matching TRBD2. The junction had 6 bases not matched to a gene; V was cut back by 4 bases and J by 4 bases. There are 15 residues in the CDR3. Looked up from germline, CDR1 is SEHNR and CDR2 is FQNEAQ (reference sequence). CDR3 sequence reads: CASSSLAGGRYEQYF. The CDR3 coding sequence is TGTGCCAGCAGCTCGCTAGCGGGAGGACGATACGAGCAGTACTTC.

The CDR3, as DNA: TGTGCCAGCAGCCCGGACTCAACTGGGGTCGGTGAGCAGTTCTTC. Amino acids: CASSPDSTGVGEQFF. The chain joins TRBV7-2 to TRBJ2-1, with TRBD2 as a possible D gene (5 bases). Per germline, CDR1 SGHTA and CDR2 FQGNSA. The CDR3 length is 15 residues. The V and J ends lost 5 bases and 9 bases respectively, with 20 bases between them.

This clone was observed a handful of times. The rearrangement joins TRBV7-9 to TRBJ1-6; D possibly corresponds to TRBD1 (5 bases). Germline lookup yields CDR1 SEHNR and CDR2 FQNEAQ (reference sequence). Between the trimmed V and J ends, which lost 3 bases and 6 bases, there was a span of 12 bases. CDR3 length equals 15 residues. CDR3 sequence: CASSLGPLGNSPLHF. The DNA for the CDR3 is TGTGCCAGCAGCTTGGGGCCCTTGGGTAATTCACCCCTCCACTTT.

This chain uses TRBV7-7 with TRBJ2-3, with D tentatively TRBD2 (7 bases). V was cut by 5 bases and J by 4 bases, with 22 bases left in between. This CDR3 spans 17 amino acids. In germline, CDR1 is SSHAT, CDR2 FNYEAQ (reference sequence). CDR3 DNA sequence: TGTGCCAGCAGCCCCCTCGAGAGGGGGGGCCGCGCAGATACGCAGTATTTT. It yields the protein CASSPLERGGRADTQYF. The variable domain in full, completed from reference TRBV7-7 and TRBJ2-3, reads GAGVSQSPRYKVTKRGQDVTLRCDPISSHATLYWYQQALGQGPEFLTYFNYEAQPDKSGLPSDRFSAERPEGSISTLTIQRTEQRDSAMYRCASSPLERGGRADTQYFGPGTRLTVL.

The chain recombines TRBV6-1 with TRBJ2-5; the D is unclear. The CDR3 is made up of 12 amino acids. Germline-derived CDR1 and CDR2 are MNHNS and SASEGT. Deletions cut 6 bases from V and 4 bases from J, with 9 bases between. The DNA for the CDR3 is TGTGCCAGCAGCCCGCTGGGAGAGACCCAGTACTTC. Translated, it gives CASSPLGETQYF.

The chain uses TRBV28 and TRBJ1-3, with 8 bases matching TRBD1. Germline assignment: CDR1 MDHEN and CDR2 SYDVKM. This CDR3 has 16 amino acids. The V gene end was trimmed by 6 bases and the J gene end by 0 bases; junction bases not matched to a gene: 7. CDR3 in amino acids: CASRRDTGGSGNTIYF. In DNA, the CDR3 is TGTGCCAGCAGGAGGGATACAGGGGGCTCTGGAAACACCATATATTTT.

The rearrangement joins TRBV25-1 to TRBJ1-2, with D uncertain. This CDR3 has 12 amino acids. Germline assignment: CDR1 MGHDK and CDR2 SYGVNS. The V gene lost 8 bases and the J gene lost 8 bases, with 15 bases spanning the gap. CDR3 nucleotide sequence: TGTGCCAGCGGAGAGGTGGGAGGCGGCTACACCTTC. Translation gives CASGEVGGGYTF.

In DNA, the CDR3 is TGTGCCAGCAGCTTAGCTAATACGGGTAGCAATCAGCCCCAGCATTTT. It codes for CASSLANTGSNQPQHF. The V call is TRBV7-9, the J call TRBJ1-5; D gene unclear. CDR1 is SEHNR and CDR2 is FQNEAQ in the germline V gene (reference sequence). Trimming shortened V by 0 bases and J by 0 bases, and 9 bases separated the two germline ends. The CDR3 is 16 residues long.

The chain carries TRBV7-2 and TRBJ1-5, with D hard to call. The ends were cut back, 1 base at V and 4 bases at J, with 14 bases in the middle. The CDR3 is 16 amino acids. Germline V CDR1 and CDR2: SGHTA, FQGNSA. As DNA, the CDR3 is TGTGCCAGCAGCTTAGGCCCAGTTGGGGAGAATCAGCCCCAGCATTTT. This gives the protein CASSLGPVGENQPQHF.

The rearrangement joins TRBV4-3 to TRBJ2-7; 7 nucleotides line up with TRBD2. Unmatched junction bases numbered 1, after V lost 0 bases and J lost 2 bases. This CDR3 is 14 amino acids long. Germline loops: CDR1 LGHNA, CDR2 YSLEER. The CDR3 nucleotides read TGCGCCAGCAGCCAAGATGGGAGGGCCTACGAGCAGTACTTC. Its protein is CASSQDGRAYEQYF.

The gene calls are TRBV7-9 and TRBJ1-5, with TRBD1 as a possible D gene (5 bases). This CDR3 has 13 amino acids. Germline V gives CDR1 SEHNR, CDR2 FQNEAQ (reference sequence). Trimming stripped 3 bases from V and 3 bases from J, with 6 bases between. CDR3 sequence reads: CASSLGTNQPQHF. In DNA form, the CDR3 reads TGTGCCAGCAGCTTGGGGACCAATCAGCCCCAGCATTTT.

The CDR3 sequence: CASSLYETGSYEQYF. CDR3 DNA sequence: TGCGCCAGCAGCTTGTACGAGACAGGCTCCTACGAGCAGTACTTC. This sequence joins TRBV5-1 and TRBJ2-7, with a weak D call TRBD1 (6 bases). V lost 1 base and J 0 bases, leaving 11 bases between the germline ends. The germline gives CDR1 SGHRS, CDR2 YFSETQ. The CDR3 has 15 residues.

V gene TRBV7-2 combines with J gene TRBJ1-2; 7 bases line up with TRBD1. Germline loops: CDR1 SGHTA, CDR2 FQGNSA. The CDR3 spans 14 residues. V was pared by 0 bases and J by 2 bases, with 0 bases of the junction left unmatched. CDR3 protein: CASSLAGQNYGYTF. Written as DNA, the CDR3 is TGTGCCAGCAGCTTAGCGGGACAGAACTATGGCTACACCTTC.